The TCR beta chain described here comes from a study of CD8+ T cells in alopecia areata. Whole-study context: Patients remained on tofacitinib for 6 to 18 months and then went 6 months without it. Scoring treated patients' severity relied on the percentage of scalp area affected.

There are 16 residues in the CDR3. Germline loops: CDR1 GTSNPN, CDR2 SVGIG (reference sequence). Trimming took 1 base from V and 0 from J, leaving 15 bases between them. Findings and caveats of the study: For baseline CD8+ expansion, any link to response stays uncertain with one nonresponder.

The authors extracted RNA and reverse transcribed it into cDNA as the sequencing template. Generated by immunoSEQ multiplex PCR, the TCRdb table keeps only in-frame clones and is missing some. The repertoire holds 100,000 or so clones, with 60% as singletons. Concerning this clone: Its antigen is still unknown.

Treatment meaning: oral pan-JAK inhibitor, 5-10 mg twice daily. The chain carries TRBV30 and TRBJ1-2; D might be TRBD1 (5 bases). This receptor was obtained from a human donor with alopecia areata. Sequences were derived from CD8+ T cells sorted from blood, sampled at approximately week 61, from a patient treated with tofacitinib. The CDR3 sequence: CAWSGGGRGSNYGYTF. The CDR3 nucleotides are TGTGCCTGGAGTGGGGGCGGTAGGGGTTCTAACTATGGCTACACCTTC.